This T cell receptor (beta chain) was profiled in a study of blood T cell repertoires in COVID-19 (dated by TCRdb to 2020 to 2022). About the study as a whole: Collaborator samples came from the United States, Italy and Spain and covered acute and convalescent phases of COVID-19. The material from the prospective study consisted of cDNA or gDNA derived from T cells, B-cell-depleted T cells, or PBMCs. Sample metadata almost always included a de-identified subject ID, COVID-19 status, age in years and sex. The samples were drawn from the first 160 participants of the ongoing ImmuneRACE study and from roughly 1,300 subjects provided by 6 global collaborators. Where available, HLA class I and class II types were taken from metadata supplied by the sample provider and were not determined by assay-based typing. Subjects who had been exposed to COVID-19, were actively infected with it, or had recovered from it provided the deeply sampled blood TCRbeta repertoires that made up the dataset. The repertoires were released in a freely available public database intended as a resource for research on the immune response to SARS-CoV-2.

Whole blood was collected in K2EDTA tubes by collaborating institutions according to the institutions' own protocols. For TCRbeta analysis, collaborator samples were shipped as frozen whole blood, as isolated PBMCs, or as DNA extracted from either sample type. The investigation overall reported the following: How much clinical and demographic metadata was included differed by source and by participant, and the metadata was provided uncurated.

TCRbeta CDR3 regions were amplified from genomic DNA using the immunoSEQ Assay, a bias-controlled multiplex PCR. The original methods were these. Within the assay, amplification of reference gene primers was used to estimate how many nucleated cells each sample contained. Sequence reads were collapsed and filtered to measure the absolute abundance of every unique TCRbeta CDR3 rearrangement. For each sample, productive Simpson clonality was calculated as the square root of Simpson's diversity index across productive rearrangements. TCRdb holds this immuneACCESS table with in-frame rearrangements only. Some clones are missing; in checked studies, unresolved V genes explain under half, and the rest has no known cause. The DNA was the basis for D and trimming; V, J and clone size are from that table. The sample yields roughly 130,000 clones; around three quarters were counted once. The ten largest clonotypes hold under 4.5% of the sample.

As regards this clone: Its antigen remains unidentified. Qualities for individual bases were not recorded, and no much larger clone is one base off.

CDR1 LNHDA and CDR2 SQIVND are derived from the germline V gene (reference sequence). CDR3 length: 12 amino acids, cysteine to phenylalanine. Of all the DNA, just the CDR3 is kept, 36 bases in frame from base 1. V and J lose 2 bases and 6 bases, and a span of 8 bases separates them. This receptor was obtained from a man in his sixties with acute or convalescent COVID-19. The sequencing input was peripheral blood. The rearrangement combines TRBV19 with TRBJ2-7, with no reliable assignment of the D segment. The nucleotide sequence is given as TGTGCCAGTAGTATACGCCTCGGCGAGCAGTACTTC. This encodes CASSIRLGEQYF. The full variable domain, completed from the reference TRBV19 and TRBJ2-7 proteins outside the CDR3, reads DGGITQSPKYLFRKEGQNVTLSCEQNLNHDAMYWYRQDPGQGLRLIYYSQIVNDFQKGDIAEGYSVSREKKESFPLTVTSAQKNPTAFYLCASSIRLGEQYFGPGTRLTVT.